This T cell receptor (beta chain) comes out of a study of tissue T cells after allogeneic stem cell transplantation. This clone showed up just a few times. Gene names are mouse gene names. The read ends 1 residue before the CDR3 terminus; that terminus is restored from the germline J gene. Germline CDR1 reads KGHPV; CDR2 reads FQNQEV (reference sequence). This CDR3 is built from 12 residues. V shed 2 bases and J shed 4 bases, with 6 bases lying between them. TCRbeta CDR3 was sequenced at survey depth with template counts. The assay was immunoSEQ multiplex PCR, and TCRdb's table has in-frame clones only and misses some. The data contain about 1,300 clones, under 55% of them seen just once; the ten biggest clones take up roughly an eighth. The time point: mouse harvest day 7 after allogeneic transplant. The graft held 10^6 splenic CD5+ T cells and 10^7 T-cell-depleted bone marrow cells. B6 (H2b) cells into BALB/c (H2d) mice; tissues taken at day 7 or 14.

The sample consisted of liver tissue. The gene calls are TRBV26 and TRBJ2-7, with TRBD1 as a possible D gene (5 bases). The TCR sequence derives from a female BALB/c mouse given C57BL/6 T cells with graft-versus-host disease after an allogeneic hematopoietic cell transplant. The CDR3 here is CASSLGQYEQYF. The DNA read from the CDR3 is TGTGCCAGCAGTCTGGGACAATATGAACAGTAC.